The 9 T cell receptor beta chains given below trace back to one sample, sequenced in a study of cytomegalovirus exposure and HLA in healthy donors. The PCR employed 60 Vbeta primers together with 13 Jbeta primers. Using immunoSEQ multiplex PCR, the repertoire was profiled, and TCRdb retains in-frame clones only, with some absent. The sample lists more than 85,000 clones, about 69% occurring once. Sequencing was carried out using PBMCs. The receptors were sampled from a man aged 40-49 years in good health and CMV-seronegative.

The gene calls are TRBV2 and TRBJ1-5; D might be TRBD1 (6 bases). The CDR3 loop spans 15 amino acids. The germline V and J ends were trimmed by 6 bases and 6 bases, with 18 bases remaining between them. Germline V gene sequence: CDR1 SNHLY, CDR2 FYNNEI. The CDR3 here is CASRETTGLAQPQHF. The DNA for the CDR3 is TGTGCCAGCAGGGAAACTACAGGGTTGGCTCAGCCCCAGCATTTT. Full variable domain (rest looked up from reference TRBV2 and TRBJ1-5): EPEVTQTPSHQVTQMGQEVILRCVPISNHLYFYWYRQILGQKVEFLVSFYNNEISEKSEIFDDQFSVERPDGSNFTLKIRSTKLEDSAMYFCASRETTGLAQPQHFGDGTRLSIL.

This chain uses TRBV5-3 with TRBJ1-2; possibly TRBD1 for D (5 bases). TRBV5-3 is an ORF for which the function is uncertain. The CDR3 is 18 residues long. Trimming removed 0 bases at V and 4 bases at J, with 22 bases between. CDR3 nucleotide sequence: TGTGCCAGAAGCTTGGGGGGGAGGGCAACCGATACCACCTATGGCTACACCTTC. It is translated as CARSLGGRATDTTYGYTF.

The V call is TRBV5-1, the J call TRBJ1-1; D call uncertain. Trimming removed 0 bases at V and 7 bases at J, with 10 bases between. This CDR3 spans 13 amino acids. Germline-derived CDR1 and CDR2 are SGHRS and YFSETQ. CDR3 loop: CASSLGGSSEAFF. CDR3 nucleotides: TGCGCCAGCAGCTTGGGAGGTAGCAGTGAAGCTTTCTTT. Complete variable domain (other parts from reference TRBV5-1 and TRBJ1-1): KAGVTQTPRYLIKTRGQQVTLSCSPISGHRSVSWYQQTPGQGLQFLFEYFSETQRNKGNFPGRFSGRQFSNSRSEMNVSTLELGDSALYLCASSLGGSSEAFFGQGTRLTVV.

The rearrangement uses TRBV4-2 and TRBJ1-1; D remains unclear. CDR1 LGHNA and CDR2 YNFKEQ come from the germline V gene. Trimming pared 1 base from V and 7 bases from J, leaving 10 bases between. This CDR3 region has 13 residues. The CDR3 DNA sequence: TGTGCCAGCAGCCAAGCTTCTAGGTTTGAAGCTTTCTTT. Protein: CASSQASRFEAFF.

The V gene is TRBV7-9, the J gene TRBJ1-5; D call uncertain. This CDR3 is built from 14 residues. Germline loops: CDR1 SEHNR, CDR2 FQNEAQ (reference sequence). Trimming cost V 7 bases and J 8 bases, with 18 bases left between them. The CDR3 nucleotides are TGTGCCAGCAATCGCTTTTCTGGTTCGGAGCCCCAGCATTTT. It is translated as CASNRFSGSEPQHF.

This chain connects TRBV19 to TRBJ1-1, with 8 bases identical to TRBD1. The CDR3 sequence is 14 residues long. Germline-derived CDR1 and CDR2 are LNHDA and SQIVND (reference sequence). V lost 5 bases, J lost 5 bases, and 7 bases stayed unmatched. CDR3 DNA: TGTGCCAGTAGTTCTCCGACAGGGGCTACTGAAGCTTTCTTT. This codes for CASSSPTGATEAFF.

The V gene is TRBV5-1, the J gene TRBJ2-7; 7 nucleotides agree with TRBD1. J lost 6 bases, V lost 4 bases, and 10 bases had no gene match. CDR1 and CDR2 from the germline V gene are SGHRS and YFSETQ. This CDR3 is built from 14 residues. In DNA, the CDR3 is TGCGCCAGCAGCCCGGGACAGTTTATGGGCGAGCAGTACTTC. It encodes CASSPGQFMGEQYF. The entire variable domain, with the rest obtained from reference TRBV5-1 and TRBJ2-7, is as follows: KAGVTQTPRYLIKTRGQQVTLSCSPISGHRSVSWYQQTPGQGLQFLFEYFSETQRNKGNFPGRFSGRQFSNSRSEMNVSTLELGDSALYLCASSPGQFMGEQYFGPGTRLTVT.

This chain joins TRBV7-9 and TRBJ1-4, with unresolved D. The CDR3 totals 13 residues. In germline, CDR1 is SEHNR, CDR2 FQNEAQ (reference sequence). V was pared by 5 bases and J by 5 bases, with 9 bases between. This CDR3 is CASSLTRNEKLFF. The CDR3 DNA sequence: TGTGCCAGCAGCCTGACGCGGAATGAAAAACTGTTTTTT.

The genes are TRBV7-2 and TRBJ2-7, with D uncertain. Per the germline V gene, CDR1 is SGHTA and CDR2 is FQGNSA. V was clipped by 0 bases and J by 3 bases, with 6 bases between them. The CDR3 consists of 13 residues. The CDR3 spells CASSLALFYEQYF. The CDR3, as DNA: TGTGCCAGCAGCTTAGCCCTTTTCTACGAGCAGTACTTC.